Detailed here is one T cell receptor (beta chain). MiXCR, run by TCRdb on the 5' RACE reads, gives a single entry per CDR3 protein. Of a few hundred thousand distinct CDR3 sequences in the sample, around an eighth were seen once. The data were obtained in a study of T cells after yellow fever vaccination. This CDR3 is 15 amino acids long. V lost 6 bases and J lost 0; bases outside the gene matches: 5. Germline lookup yields CDR1 MNHNY and CDR2 SVGAGI (reference sequence). The material was CD4+ T cells sorted from PBMCs, obtained 15 days after the yellow fever booster vaccination. This chain uses TRBV6-6 with TRBJ2-1, with 7 bases fitting TRBD2. This TCR was recovered from a man younger than 30 who received the YFV17D yellow fever vaccine. CDR3 in amino acids: CASSRRGDSYNEQFF. In nucleotides, the CDR3 is TGTGCCAGCAGCCGTCGGGGGGACTCCTACAATGAGCAGTTCTTC.